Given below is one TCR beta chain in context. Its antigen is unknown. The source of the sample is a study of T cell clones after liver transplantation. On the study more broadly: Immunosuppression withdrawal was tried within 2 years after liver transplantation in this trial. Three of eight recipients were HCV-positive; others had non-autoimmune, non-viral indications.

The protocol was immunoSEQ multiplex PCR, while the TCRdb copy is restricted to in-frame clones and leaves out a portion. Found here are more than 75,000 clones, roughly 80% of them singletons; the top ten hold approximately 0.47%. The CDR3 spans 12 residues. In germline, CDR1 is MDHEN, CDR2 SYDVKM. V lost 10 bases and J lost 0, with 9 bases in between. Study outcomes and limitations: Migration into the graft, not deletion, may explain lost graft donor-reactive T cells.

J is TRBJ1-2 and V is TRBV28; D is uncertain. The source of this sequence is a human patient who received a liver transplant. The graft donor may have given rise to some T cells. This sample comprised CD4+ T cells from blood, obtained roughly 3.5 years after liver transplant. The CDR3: CATRDSNYGYTF. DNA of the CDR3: TGTGCCACTCGGGATTCTAACTATGGCTACACCTTC.